The T cell receptor beta chain described here comes from a study of blood T cell repertoires in COVID-19. About the research overall: COVID-19 samples, acute and convalescent, were from the United States, Italy and Spain. Nucleic acid was either cDNA or gDNA, and it came from T cells, B-cell-depleted T cells, or PBMCs.

The CDR3 is 16 residues long. Trimming left V 2 bases short and J 0 bases short, with 8 bases between. From germline, CDR1 is MNHEY and CDR2 SVGAGI. Authors' processing steps: Estimation of nucleated cell counts relied on the amplification of reference gene primers. Assay: immunoSEQ multiplex PCR; the TCRdb copy retains only in-frame clones and omits some. V and J calls and clone size are as listed in that table; D and trimming were resolved from the DNA. The table shows about 200,000 clones, with 88% occurring only once. The chain joins TRBV6-5 to TRBJ2-6, with D unresolved. Sequencing was carried out using peripheral blood. The receptor was isolated from a man aged 18 to 35 with active or convalescent COVID-19. CDR3 coding DNA: TGTGCCAGCAGTTACGCAGTTAACTCTGGGGCCAACGTCCTGACTTTC. It codes for CASSYAVNSGANVLTF.